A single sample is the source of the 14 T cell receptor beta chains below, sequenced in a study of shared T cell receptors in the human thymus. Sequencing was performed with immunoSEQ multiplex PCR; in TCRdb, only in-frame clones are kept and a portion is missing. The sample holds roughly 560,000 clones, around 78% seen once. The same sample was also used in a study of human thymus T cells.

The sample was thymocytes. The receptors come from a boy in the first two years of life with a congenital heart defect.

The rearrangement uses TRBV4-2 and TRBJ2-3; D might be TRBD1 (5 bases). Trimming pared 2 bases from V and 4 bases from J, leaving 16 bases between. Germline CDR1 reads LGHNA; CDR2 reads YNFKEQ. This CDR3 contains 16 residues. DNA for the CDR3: TGTGCCAGCAGCCAACCTCGGCAGGGTATGGCAGATACGCAGTATTTT. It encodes CASSQPRQGMADTQYF.

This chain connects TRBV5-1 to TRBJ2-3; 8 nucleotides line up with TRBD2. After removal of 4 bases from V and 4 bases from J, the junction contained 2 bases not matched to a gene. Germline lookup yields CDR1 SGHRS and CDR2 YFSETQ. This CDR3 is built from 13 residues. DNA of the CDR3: TGCGCCAGCAGCCCGGGGGGGTCAGATACGCAGTATTTT. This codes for CASSPGGSDTQYF.

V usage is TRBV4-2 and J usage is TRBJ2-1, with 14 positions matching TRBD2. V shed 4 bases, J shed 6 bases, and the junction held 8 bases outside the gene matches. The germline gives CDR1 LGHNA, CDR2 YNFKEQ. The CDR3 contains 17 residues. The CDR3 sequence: CASSLRSGLAGANEQFF. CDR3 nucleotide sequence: TGTGCCAGCAGCCTCCGATCGGGACTAGCGGGGGCCAATGAGCAGTTCTTC.

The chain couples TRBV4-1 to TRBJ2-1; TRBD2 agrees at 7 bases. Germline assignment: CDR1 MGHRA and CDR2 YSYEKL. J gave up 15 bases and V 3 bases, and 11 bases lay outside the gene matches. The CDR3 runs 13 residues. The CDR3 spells CASSQGGVGRLFF. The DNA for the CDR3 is TGCGCCAGCAGCCAGGGGGGGGTAGGGAGGCTGTTCTTC.

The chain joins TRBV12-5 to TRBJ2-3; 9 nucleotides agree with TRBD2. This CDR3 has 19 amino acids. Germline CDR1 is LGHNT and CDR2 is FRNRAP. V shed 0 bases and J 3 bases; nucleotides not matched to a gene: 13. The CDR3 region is CASGLVTGSRLAGTDTQYF. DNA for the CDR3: TGTGCTAGTGGTTTGGTAACCGGCTCCCGGCTAGCGGGAACAGATACGCAGTATTTT.

The CDR3 is CASSEAADRLARFNEQFF. CDR3 bases: TGTGCCAGCAGTGAAGCGGCGGACAGACTAGCGCGTTTCAATGAGCAGTTCTTC. The rearrangement uses TRBV6-1 and TRBJ2-1, with 8 nucleotides matching TRBD2. The CDR3 covers 18 residues. Per germline, CDR1 MNHNS and CDR2 SASEGT. The V and J ends lost 0 bases and 6 bases, in that order; junction bases with no gene match: 13.

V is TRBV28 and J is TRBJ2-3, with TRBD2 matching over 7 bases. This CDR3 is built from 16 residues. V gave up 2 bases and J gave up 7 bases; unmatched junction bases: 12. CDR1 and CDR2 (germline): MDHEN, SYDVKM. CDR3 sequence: CASSLGRELPTYTQYF. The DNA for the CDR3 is TGTGCCAGCAGTTTAGGGCGGGAGCTCCCCACTTATACGCAGTATTTT.

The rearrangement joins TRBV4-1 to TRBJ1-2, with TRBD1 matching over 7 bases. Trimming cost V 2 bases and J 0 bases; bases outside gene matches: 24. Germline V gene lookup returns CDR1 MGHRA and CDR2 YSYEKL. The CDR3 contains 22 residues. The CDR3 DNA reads TGCGCCAGCAGCCAAAACACAAATCTACAGGGACAGCCGGATCAGCCTAACTATGGCTACACCTTC. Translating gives CASSQNTNLQGQPDQPNYGYTF.

Here the CDR3 DNA reads TGTGCCAGCAGTTACTCCCCAGGACAGAACTCCTACGAGCAGTACTTC. Its protein is CASSYSPGQNSYEQYF. V gene TRBV6-5 combines with J gene TRBJ2-7, with D tentatively TRBD1 (6 bases). The CDR3 extends over 16 amino acids. Trimming removed 0 bases from V and 0 bases from J, with 12 bases in between. Germline V gene data show CDR1 as MNHEY and CDR2 as SVGAGI.

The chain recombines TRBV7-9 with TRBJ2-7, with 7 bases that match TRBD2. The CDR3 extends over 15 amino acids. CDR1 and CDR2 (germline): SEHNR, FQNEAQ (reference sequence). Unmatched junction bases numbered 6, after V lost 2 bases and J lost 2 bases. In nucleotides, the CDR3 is TGTGCCAGCAGCTTAAGGGGTCTAGCGGCCTACGAGCAGTACTTC. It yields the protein CASSLRGLAAYEQYF.

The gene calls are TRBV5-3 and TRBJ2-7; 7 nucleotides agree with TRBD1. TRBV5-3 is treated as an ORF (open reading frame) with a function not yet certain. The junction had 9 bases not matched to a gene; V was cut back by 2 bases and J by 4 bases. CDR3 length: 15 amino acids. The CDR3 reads CARSFGSDRVYEQYF. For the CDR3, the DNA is TGTGCCAGAAGCTTTGGCTCCGACAGGGTTTACGAGCAGTACTTC.

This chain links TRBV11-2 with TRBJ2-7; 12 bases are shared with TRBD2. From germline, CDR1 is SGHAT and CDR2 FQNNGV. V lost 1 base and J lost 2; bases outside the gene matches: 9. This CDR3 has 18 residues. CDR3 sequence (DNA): TGTGCCAGCAGCTTAGGAAGACTAGCGGGAGATCTCCCCTACGAGCAGTACTTC. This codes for CASSLGRLAGDLPYEQYF.

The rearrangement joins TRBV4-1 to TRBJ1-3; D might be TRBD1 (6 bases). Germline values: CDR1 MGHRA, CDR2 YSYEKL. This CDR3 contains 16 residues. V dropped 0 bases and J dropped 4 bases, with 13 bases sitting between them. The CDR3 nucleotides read TGCGCCAGCAGCCAAGATCGGGGGGCGCGAGGAAACACCATATATTTT. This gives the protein CASSQDRGARGNTIYF.

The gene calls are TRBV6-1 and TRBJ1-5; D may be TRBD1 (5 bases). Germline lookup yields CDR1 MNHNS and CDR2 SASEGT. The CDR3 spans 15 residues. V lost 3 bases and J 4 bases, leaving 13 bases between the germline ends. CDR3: CASSDVLGGNQPQHF. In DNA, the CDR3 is TGTGCCAGCAGTGATGTGCTCGGGGGGAATCAGCCCCAGCATTTT.